The T cell receptor (beta chain) under discussion was sequenced for a study of cytomegalovirus exposure and HLA in healthy donors. General study points: Relative to the approximately 670-donor mean, N-insertions were reportedly fewer in an Asian-associated ancestry cluster in a later analysis.

A single count supports this clone. Its antigen is undetermined. The PCR made use of 60 Vbeta and 13 Jbeta primers. Clones were sequenced by immunoSEQ multiplex PCR, and TCRdb holds only the in-frame ones, with some missing. The repertoire holds more than 95,000 clones, with roughly three quarters as singletons. Among the donors, all were healthy bone marrow donors. The donors, nominally healthy at sampling, likely had unrecorded immune exposures. There are 16 residues in the CDR3. Germline assignment: CDR1 MDHEN and CDR2 SYDVKM. V shed 5 bases and J shed 0 bases, with 16 bases lying between them. The sequence derives from a woman in her thirties or forties in good health and CMV-seronegative. Sample: PBMCs. The chain links TRBV28 to TRBJ1-1; tentative D call: TRBD1 (6 bases). The CDR3 region has the DNA TGTGCCAGCAGTCCCCCCCCGGGACACCTGAACACTGAAGCTTTCTTT. Its protein product is CASSPPPGHLNTEAFF. Full variable domain (rest looked up from reference TRBV28 and TRBJ1-1): DVKVTQSSRYLVKRTGEKVFLECVQDMDHENMFWYRQDPGLGLRLIYFSYDVKMKEKGDIPEGYSVSREKKERFSLILESASTNQTSMYLCASSPPPGHLNTEAFFGQGTRLTVV.